The next 2 T cell receptor beta chains were all read from a single sample in a study of blood T cell repertoires in COVID-19. Assay: immunoSEQ multiplex PCR; the TCRdb copy retains only in-frame clones and omits some. The table has around 300,000 clones, roughly 85% seen once. The source material was PBMCs or T cells enriched from blood (not recorded which). The receptors derive from a woman aged 45-59 years who had recovered from COVID-19.

The chain combines TRBV19 with TRBJ1-2; TRBD1 might be the D (6 bases). CDR3 size: 14 residues. Germline V lookup: CDR1 LNHDA, CDR2 SQIVND (reference sequence). V gave up 7 bases and J gave up 0 bases, with 12 bases separating them. Here the CDR3 DNA reads TGTGCCAGTACCCGGGACAAAGCTAACTATGGCTACACCTTC. It codes for CASTRDKANYGYTF.

V and J are TRBV12-3 or TRBV12-4 and TRBJ2-5; TRBD1 aligns across 8 bases. J lost 4 bases, V lost 3 bases, and 1 base had no gene match. CDR3 length: 13 residues. The CDR3 loop is CASSFQGAETQYF. The CDR3 coding sequence is TGTGCCAGCAGTTTCCAGGGGGCAGAGACCCAGTACTTC.